Listed below are T cell receptor beta chains from one sample, sequenced in a study of T cell changes during pregnancy in multiple sclerosis. Method: immunoSEQ multiplex PCR; TCRdb's copy keeps in-frame clones and lacks some. This repertoire shows approximately 61,000 clones, roughly 90% found once; its top ten account for 2.5% to 3.5%. The material was peripheral blood, obtained in the first trimester of pregnancy. All receptors derive from a female donor in good health, enrolled as a control in a pregnancy study. The CDR3 runs from the conserved cysteine through the conserved F or W. The order of the fields is D gene, clone size, V gene, J gene, CDR3 protein, CDR3 DNA. The D gene is left open where the match is weak. The size of a clone is reported for some rows only, either as once, few or many, or as a class for expanded clones.

d_gene: NA
abundance: NA
v_gene: TRBV5-6
j_gene: TRBJ2-3
CDR3aa: CASSPLADTQYF
CDR3nt: TGTGCCAGCAGCCCCCTCGCAGATACGCAGTATTTT

d_gene: TRBD1
abundance: NA
v_gene: TRBV6-5
j_gene: TRBJ1-1
CDR3aa: CASSYSLQGAHTEAFF
CDR3nt: TGTGCCAGCAGTTACTCTCTACAGGGGGCACACACTGAAGCTTTCTTT

d_gene: NA
abundance: NA
v_gene: TRBV29-1
j_gene: TRBJ1-4
CDR3aa: CSVGPERGEKLFF
CDR3nt: TGCAGCGTTGGTCCCGAAAGGGGTGAAAAACTGTTTTTT

d_gene: NA
abundance: NA
v_gene: TRBV9
j_gene: TRBJ1-1
CDR3aa: CASGGGTTEAFF
CDR3nt: TGTGCCTCAGGCGGGGGGACCACTGAAGCTTTCTTT

d_gene: NA
abundance: NA
v_gene: TRBV4-2
j_gene: TRBJ2-3
CDR3aa: CASSQGQEIYPSTDTQYF
CDR3nt: TGTGCCAGCAGCCAAGGACAGGAGATTTACCCTAGCACAGATACGCAGTATTTT

d_gene: TRBD2
abundance: NA
v_gene: TRBV7-3
j_gene: TRBJ2-6
CDR3aa: CASSPPLAGSGANVLTF
CDR3nt: TGTGCCAGCAGTCCCCCACTAGCGGGATCTGGGGCCAACGTCCTGACTTTC

d_gene: TRBD1
abundance: NA
v_gene: TRBV5-1
j_gene: TRBJ2-7
CDR3aa: CASSLSTGVSYEQYF
CDR3nt: TGCGCCAGCAGCTTGTCGACAGGGGTCTCCTACGAGCAGTACTTC

d_gene: NA
abundance: NA
v_gene: TRBV5-5
j_gene: TRBJ1-1
CDR3aa: CASSSPRQAFEAFF
CDR3nt: TGTGCCAGCAGTTCACCCCGGCAGGCCTTTGAAGCTTTCTTT

d_gene: TRBD1
abundance: NA
v_gene: TRBV7-3
j_gene: TRBJ1-1
CDR3aa: CASSRTGLNTEAFF
CDR3nt: TGTGCCAGCAGCCGGACAGGGTTGAACACTGAAGCTTTCTTT

d_gene: TRBD1
abundance: once
v_gene: TRBV6-6
j_gene: TRBJ2-1
CDR3aa: CASSSTGTGRRGFF
CDR3nt: TGTGCCAGCAGTTCCACCGGGACAGGGCGCCGGGGGTTCTTC

d_gene: NA
abundance: NA
v_gene: TRBV19
j_gene: TRBJ2-1
CDR3aa: CASSIQSGYYNEQFF
CDR3nt: TGTGCCAGTAGTATTCAAAGCGGTTACTACAATGAGCAGTTCTTC

d_gene: NA
abundance: NA
v_gene: TRBV5-6
j_gene: TRBJ1-3
CDR3aa: CASSLGGISGNTIYF
CDR3nt: TGTGCCAGCAGCTTGGGCGGGATCTCTGGAAACACCATATATTTT